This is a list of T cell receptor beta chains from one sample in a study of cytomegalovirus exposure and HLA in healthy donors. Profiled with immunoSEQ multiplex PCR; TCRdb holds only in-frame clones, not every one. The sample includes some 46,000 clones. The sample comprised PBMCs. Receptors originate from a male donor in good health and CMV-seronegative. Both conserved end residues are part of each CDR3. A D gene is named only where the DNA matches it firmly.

CDR3aa: CASSFWGRAEQYF; CDR3nt: TGTGCCAGCAGCTTCTGGGGCCGCGCAGAGCAGTACTTC; v_gene: TRBV5-5; j_gene: TRBJ2-7; d_gene: NA
CDR3aa: CSVTPSGRRGNEQFF; CDR3nt: TGCAGCGTGACCCCCAGCGGGAGGCGGGGGAATGAGCAGTTCTTC; v_gene: TRBV29-1; j_gene: TRBJ2-1; d_gene: TRBD2
CDR3aa: CASSQGKPGQGVEQFF; CDR3nt: TGCGCCAGCAGCCAGGGGAAACCGGGACAGGGGGTTGAGCAGTTCTTC; v_gene: TRBV4-1; j_gene: TRBJ2-1; d_gene: TRBD1
CDR3aa: CASSEGNRGKGEQYF; CDR3nt: TGCGCCAGCAGTGAGGGAAACAGGGGAAAGGGGGAGCAGTACTTC; v_gene: TRBV10-2; j_gene: TRBJ2-7; d_gene: TRBD1
CDR3aa: CAWSAQGVGGYTF; CDR3nt: TGTGCCTGGAGTGCACAGGGGGTCGGTGGCTACACCTTC; v_gene: TRBV30; j_gene: TRBJ1-2; d_gene: TRBD1
CDR3aa: CASSFRGDRGIEAFF; CDR3nt: TGTGCCAGCAGCTTTAGGGGGGACAGGGGAATCGAAGCTTTCTTT; v_gene: TRBV5-8; j_gene: TRBJ1-1; d_gene: TRBD1
CDR3aa: CASRPGTDGIYEQYF; CDR3nt: TGTGCCAGCAGACCCGGGACAGACGGCATCTACGAGCAGTACTTC; v_gene: TRBV6-1; j_gene: TRBJ2-7; d_gene: TRBD1
CDR3aa: CASNPVARTGTEAFF; CDR3nt: TGCGCCAGCAATCCGGTGGCCCGGACGGGGACTGAAGCTTTCTTT; v_gene: TRBV4-1; j_gene: TRBJ1-1; d_gene: NA
CDR3aa: CASSPLGISGNYGYTF; CDR3nt: TGTGCCAGCTCACCACTGGGGATCAGCGGTAACTATGGCTACACCTTC; v_gene: TRBV18; j_gene: TRBJ1-2; d_gene: NA
CDR3aa: CASSIDRVGEAQYF; CDR3nt: TGTGCCAGTAGTATAGACAGGGTTGGGGAGGCCCAGTACTTC; v_gene: TRBV19; j_gene: TRBJ2-5; d_gene: NA
CDR3aa: CASSPLTVSKSNQPQHF; CDR3nt: TGTGCCAGCAGCCCGCTTACCGTTAGTAAGAGCAATCAGCCCCAGCATTTT; v_gene: TRBV14; j_gene: TRBJ1-5; d_gene: NA
CDR3aa: CASSERFSGNQPQHF; CDR3nt: TGTGCCAGCAGTGAAAGATTCAGTGGCAATCAGCCCCAGCATTTT; v_gene: TRBV6-1; j_gene: TRBJ1-5; d_gene: NA
CDR3aa: CASSLESRVWDTGELFF; CDR3nt: TGTGCCAGCAGCTTAGAGTCGAGGGTTTGGGACACCGGGGAGCTGTTTTTT; v_gene: TRBV11-3; j_gene: TRBJ2-2; d_gene: NA
CDR3aa: CASSPRTRNEQFF; CDR3nt: TGTGCCAGCTCACCACGAACTAGGAATGAGCAGTTCTTC; v_gene: TRBV18; j_gene: TRBJ2-1; d_gene: NA
CDR3aa: CASSPTGGTDTQYF; CDR3nt: TGTGCCAGCAGCCCTACAGGGGGCACAGATACGCAGTATTTT; v_gene: TRBV5-6; j_gene: TRBJ2-3; d_gene: TRBD1
CDR3aa: CASKRSASGYGYTF; CDR3nt: TGTGCCAGTAAACGGTCAGCGAGCGGCTATGGCTACACCTTC; v_gene: TRBV19; j_gene: TRBJ1-2; d_gene: NA
CDR3aa: CASSLGSGNSYNEQFF; CDR3nt: TGCGCCAGCAGCTTGGGTAGCGGGAACAGTTACAATGAGCAGTTCTTC; v_gene: TRBV5-1; j_gene: TRBJ2-1; d_gene: TRBD2
CDR3aa: CASSSPGGRDQETQYF; CDR3nt: TGTGCCAGCAGCTCCCCGGGCGGGAGGGACCAAGAGACCCAGTACTTC; v_gene: TRBV5-6; j_gene: TRBJ2-5; d_gene: TRBD2
CDR3aa: CASSLEWALAGAGPTDTQYF; CDR3nt: TGCGCCAGCAGCTTGGAGTGGGCGTTAGCGGGAGCTGGGCCCACAGATACGCAGTATTTT; v_gene: TRBV5-1; j_gene: TRBJ2-3; d_gene: TRBD2
CDR3aa: CASSFGGGETQYF; CDR3nt: TGTGCCAGCAGCTTCGGCGGGGGAGAGACCCAGTACTTC; v_gene: TRBV11-2; j_gene: TRBJ2-5; d_gene: TRBD2
CDR3aa: CASSLVRDSYGYTF; CDR3nt: TGTGCCAGCAGCTTAGTCCGGGACAGCTATGGCTACACCTTC; v_gene: TRBV7-2; j_gene: TRBJ1-2; d_gene: TRBD1
CDR3aa: CASTRDRGGETQYF; CDR3nt: TGTGCCAGCACTCGGGACAGGGGAGGGGAGACCCAGTACTTC; v_gene: TRBV6-1; j_gene: TRBJ2-5; d_gene: TRBD1
CDR3aa: CASRTGIYGYTF; CDR3nt: TGTGCCAGCCGGACAGGCATCTATGGCTACACCTTC; v_gene: TRBV6-1; j_gene: TRBJ1-2; d_gene: TRBD1